The 17 T cell receptor beta chains listed next were all sequenced from one sample in a study of shared clonotypes between healthy human individuals. Naive-designated CD8 cells lacked CD45RO, were positively enriched for CCR7, and omitted terminally differentiated effector memory CD45RA+ cells. Profiling relied on immunoSEQ multiplex PCR, and the TCRdb table lists in-frame clones only, not all of them. The sample yields some 2,100,000 clones, 85% to 95% seen once. The sequenced sample was naive CD8+ T cells from PBMCs. The source is a man in his late teens or twenties in good health. Some clones in this sample may be carry-over from other donors' samples.

This chain uses TRBV5-1 with TRBJ2-3; a weak D match, TRBD2 (5 bases). The V gene's germline CDR1 is SGHRS and CDR2 YFSETQ. This CDR3 contains 13 residues. The V end was cut by 2 bases, the J end by 6 bases, with 10 bases between. Here the CDR3 reads CASSLSGLDTQYF. CDR3 nucleotides: TGCGCCAGCAGCTTATCGGGGTTGGATACGCAGTATTTT. Looking up the rest from reference TRBV5-1 and TRBJ2-3 gives the full variable domain: KAGVTQTPRYLIKTRGQQVTLSCSPISGHRSVSWYQQTPGQGLQFLFEYFSETQRNKGNFPGRFSGRQFSNSRSEMNVSTLELGDSALYLCASSLSGLDTQYFGPGTRLTVL.

This sequence joins TRBV4-2 and TRBJ2-1; TRBD1 or TRBD2 may be the D gene (5 bases each). V was shortened by 1 base and J by 0 bases, with 7 bases between the two germline ends. CDR1 is LGHNA, CDR2 YNFKEQ, per germline. The CDR3 consists of 15 residues. The CDR3 DNA reads TGTGCCAGCAGCCAAGTCGGGGCCTCCTACAATGAGCAGTTCTTC. Translation: CASSQVGASYNEQFF.

The CDR3 reads CASSDPLAGPHEQYF. The CDR3 coding sequence is TGTGCCAGCAGCGACCCCCTAGCGGGGCCCCACGAGCAGTACTTC. J is TRBJ2-7 and V is TRBV7-2, with 9 bases identical to TRBD2. In germline, CDR1 is SGHTA, CDR2 FQGNSA. The V and J ends lost 5 bases and 5 bases, in that order; junction bases with no gene match: 10. CDR3 length: 15 residues.

V and J are TRBV4-3 and TRBJ2-7; 9 nucleotides line up with TRBD2. Germline-derived CDR1 and CDR2 are LGHNA and YSLEER. CDR3 length: 17 residues. Trimming at V came to 3 bases and at J to 6 bases, leaving 15 bases not matched to a gene. CDR3 sequence: CASSQGVLGLAIREQYF. Here the CDR3 DNA reads TGCGCCAGCAGCCAGGGGGTTTTGGGACTAGCTATACGCGAGCAGTACTTC.

The chain has TRBV4-2 and TRBJ1-2; 7 nucleotides line up with TRBD1. V lost 3 bases to trimming and J lost 4 bases; unmatched junction nucleotides: 14. CDR1 is LGHNA, CDR2 YNFKEQ, per germline. The CDR3 totals 17 residues. The CDR3 DNA follows: TGTGCCAGCAGCCAGAGGAACTACCTACAGGGGAGCTATGGCTACACCTTC. Translated: CASSQRNYLQGSYGYTF.

The CDR3 nucleotides are TGTGCCAGCAGCGTGGGACAGGGAGCCTCCTACGAGCAGTACTTC. Amino acids: CASSVGQGASYEQYF. The rearrangement links TRBV7-9 to TRBJ2-7; 9 bases are shared with TRBD1. J lost 0 bases, V lost 5 bases, and 5 bases had no gene match. The germline gives CDR1 SEHNR, CDR2 FQNEAQ (reference sequence). The CDR3 runs to 15 residues.

The chain has TRBV7-3 and TRBJ2-1; no clear D. Germline V gives CDR1 SGHTA, CDR2 FQGTGA. The V end was cut by 2 bases, the J end by 6 bases, with 14 bases between. The CDR3 loop spans 15 amino acids. In DNA, the CDR3 is TGTGCCAGCAGCTTAGACCGGTTTAAGGTCAATGAGCAGTTCTTC. Protein sequence: CASSLDRFKVNEQFF.

The genes are TRBV27 and TRBJ1-1, with 9 bases fitting TRBD1. Germline CDR1 and CDR2: MNHEY and SMNVEV (reference sequence). The CDR3 length is 13 residues. Losses at the gene ends were 4 bases for V and 4 bases for J; bases not matched to a gene: 1. CDR3: CASSWDRATEAFF. CDR3 DNA: TGTGCCAGCAGTTGGGACAGGGCCACTGAAGCTTTCTTT.

This clone was seen once. The chain combines TRBV10-2 with TRBJ2-2; possibly TRBD1 for D (6 bases). Germline V gene data show CDR1 as WSHSY and CDR2 as SAAADI. Trimming pared 4 bases from V and 5 bases from J, leaving 11 bases between. The CDR3 extends over 14 amino acids. Here the CDR3 DNA reads TGCGCCAGCAGTGTCTCCGGACAGACCGGGGAGCTGTTTTTT. The encoded protein is CASSVSGQTGELFF.

Points on this clone: Other DNA sequences from this sample encode an identical CDR3 as well. The chain carries TRBV7-9 and TRBJ1-1; D unclear. Germline V gene lookup returns CDR1 SEHNR and CDR2 FQNEAQ (reference sequence). The CDR3 is 12 residues long. Trimming left V 1 base short and J 7 bases short, with 7 bases between. CDR3 in amino acids: CASSLGRIEAFF. The CDR3 nucleotides read TGTGCCAGCAGCTTAGGGCGGATTGAAGCTTTCTTT.

This chain connects TRBV28 to TRBJ2-3, with no clear D. Germline V gene lookup returns CDR1 MDHEN and CDR2 SYDVKM. The V end was cut by 8 bases, the J end by 2 bases, with 11 bases between. This CDR3 comprises 13 residues. The CDR3 sequence: CASALGPTDTQYF. CDR3 DNA: TGTGCCAGCGCGTTAGGGCCCACAGATACGCAGTATTTT.

The chain couples TRBV19 to TRBJ1-4, with no clear D. V gave up 2 bases and J gave up 8 bases, with 6 bases separating them. Germline V CDR1 and CDR2: LNHDA, SQIVND (reference sequence). CDR3 length: 12 residues. The CDR3 sequence: CASSIFAEKLFF. Here the CDR3 DNA reads TGTGCCAGTAGTATATTTGCCGAAAAACTGTTTTTT.

The rearrangement uses TRBV28 and TRBJ2-4; 7 bases map to TRBD2. J gave up 1 base and V 3 bases, and 6 bases lay outside the gene matches. Germline assignment: CDR1 MDHEN and CDR2 SYDVKM. The CDR3 runs 16 residues. The CDR3 sequence is CASSFRRREAKNIQYF. The CDR3 bases are TGTGCCAGCAGTTTTCGCCGGCGGGAGGCCAAAAACATTCAGTACTTC.

This clone was recorded once. The chain couples TRBV14 to TRBJ2-7; TRBD1 matches at 10 bases. CDR1 and CDR2 (germline): SGHDN, FVKESK. CDR3 size: 13 residues. Losses at the gene ends were 6 bases for V and 3 bases for J; bases not matched to a gene: 2. The CDR3 sequence: CASRRTGGYEQYF. CDR3 bases: TGTGCCAGCAGACGGACAGGGGGCTACGAGCAGTACTTC.

The CDR3: CASSTTDRLNYGYTF. The CDR3 nucleotides are TGTGCCAGTAGTACCACAGACAGACTTAACTATGGCTACACCTTC. The V and J genes are TRBV19 and TRBJ1-2, with a tentative D call TRBD1 (5 bases). V was shortened by 4 bases and J by 1 base, with 13 bases between the two germline ends. The germline CDR1 and CDR2 sequences are LNHDA and SQIVND (reference sequence). The CDR3 covers 15 residues.

V gene TRBV15 combines with J gene TRBJ2-1, with no clear D. Deletions cut 0 bases from V and 2 bases from J, with 11 bases between. This CDR3 contains 16 residues. Germline V gene sequence: CDR1 LNHNV, CDR2 YYDKDF (reference sequence). CDR3 amino acids: CATSRDLPQTYNEQFF. CDR3 coding DNA: TGTGCCACCAGCAGAGATCTACCCCAAACCTACAATGAGCAGTTCTTC. Using reference TRBV15 and TRBJ2-1 for the parts outside the CDR3, the full variable domain is DAMVIQNPRYQVTQFGKPVTLSCSQTLNHNVMYWYQQKSSQAPKLLFHYYDKDFNNEADTPDNFQSRRPNTSFCFLDIRSPGLGDTAMYLCATSRDLPQTYNEQFFGPGTRLTVL.

The rearrangement links TRBV7-6 to TRBJ1-2; possible D gene TRBD1, 6 bases. The V end lost 4 bases, the J end lost 8 bases, and 14 bases lay between the germline ends. CDR3 size: 13 residues. In germline, CDR1 is SGHVS, CDR2 FNYEAQ. The CDR3 bases are TGTGCCAGCAGCTCAGAGGACAGACGAGGCTACACCTTC. Translating gives CASSSEDRRGYTF.